The 6 T cell receptor beta chains listed next were all sequenced from one sample in a study of control samples from healthy donors and cancer patients (dated by TCRdb to about 2020). The receptor library was made with the immunoSEQ multiplex PCR assay. In TCRdb, the immuneACCESS table is reduced to in-frame sequences with V and J assigned. These tables do not hold every clone; where another copy was compared, an unresolved V gene accounts for under half, and the others remain unexplained. This sample gives 150,000 to 200,000 clones in total; approximately 92% of them show up just once. The top ten constitute approximately 1.5% of the sample. The sample was blood. Receptors originate from a young man in good health.

The chain joins TRBV5-1 to TRBJ2-1; D not certain. V was cut by 4 bases and J by 7 bases, with 9 bases left in between. The germline V gene has CDR1 SGHRS and CDR2 YFSETQ. The CDR3 covers 12 residues. In nucleotides, the CDR3 is TGCGCCAGCAGCCGTAGTGGGAATGAGCAGTTCTTC. This translates into CASSRSGNEQFF.

The chain recombines TRBV18 with TRBJ1-4, with D unresolved. This CDR3 contains 12 residues. Germline lookup yields CDR1 KGHSH and CDR2 LQKENI. Trimming took off 4 bases at V and 4 bases at J, with 4 bases between the two ends. CDR3 in DNA: TGTGCCAGCTCACTTAATAATGAAAAACTGTTTTTT. As protein: CASSLNNEKLFF. The variable domain in full, completed from reference TRBV18 and TRBJ1-4, reads NAGVMQNPRHLVRRRGQEARLRCSPMKGHSHVYWYRQLPEEGLKFMVYLQKENIIDESGMPKERFSAEFPKEGPSILRIQQVVRGDSAAYFCASSLNNEKLFFGSGTQLSVL.

This clone is a singleton in its sample. The chain employs TRBV14 and TRBJ1-6; maybe TRBD1 (5 bases). Germline V gene sequence: CDR1 SGHDN, CDR2 FVKESK. V was trimmed by 4 bases and J by 2 bases, leaving 12 bases between them. The CDR3 is 16 residues long. The CDR3 sequence is CASSLLQGTYNSPLHF. The CDR3 DNA is TGTGCCAGCAGCCTACTGCAGGGAACCTATAATTCACCCCTCCACTTT.

V gene TRBV9 combines with J gene TRBJ2-2; no firm D call. The CDR3 length is 12 residues. The V gene lost 4 bases and the J gene lost 7 bases, with 8 bases spanning the gap. Germline V gives CDR1 SGDLS, CDR2 YYNGEE. This CDR3 reads CASSPGYGELFF. In nucleotides, the CDR3 is TGTGCCAGCAGCCCCGGCTACGGGGAGCTGTTTTTT. The full variable domain, completed using reference TRBV9 and TRBJ2-2, is DSGVTQTPKHLITATGQRVTLRCSPRSGDLSVYWYQQSLDQGLQFLIQYYNGEERAKGNILERFSAQQFPDLHSELNLSSLELGDSALYFCASSPGYGELFFGEGSRLTVL.

The chain carries TRBV7-9 and TRBJ2-2; D gene ambiguous. The CDR3 is 15 amino acids. CDR1 SEHNR and CDR2 FQNEAQ come from the germline V gene (reference sequence). Trimming shortened V by 5 bases and J by 1 base, and 11 bases separated the two germline ends. The CDR3 region is CASSREGENTGELFF. The CDR3 DNA reads as TGTGCCAGCAGCCGCGAAGGTGAGAACACCGGGGAGCTGTTTTTT.

The rearrangement joins TRBV6-5 to TRBJ1-2, with 9 positions matching TRBD1. J was trimmed by 8 bases and V by 7 bases; bases with no gene match: 11. The CDR3 has 14 amino acids. Germline values: CDR1 MNHEY, CDR2 SVGAGI. The CDR3 nucleotides are TGTGCCAGCACGGCAGGGACAGGGTTTTCGGGCTACACCTTC. It yields the protein CASTAGTGFSGYTF.